One and the same sample provided the 15 T cell receptor beta chains below, sequenced in a study of blood T cells in healthy people across ages. Next came a second PCR, run for about 7 to 12 cycles, which used a sample-barcoded 5' primer along with a J-beta primer mix. Each CDR3 protein is one row after TCRdb ran MiXCR on the 5' RACE reads. Of 700,000 to 950,000 distinct CDR3 sequences detected, roughly 64% appear once; the ten largest clones hold roughly 22%. Sequences were obtained from blood. All receptors derive from a young man in good health.

In this sample, this clonotype turned up a few times. The V and J genes are TRBV20-1 and TRBJ2-7; D is unresolved. V was trimmed by 1 base and J by 2 bases, leaving 15 bases between them. Germline V lookup: CDR1 DFQATT, CDR2 SNEGSKA (reference sequence). The CDR3 length is 15 residues. The chain's CDR3 is CSARASNGWTYEQYF. The CDR3 DNA sequence: TGCAGTGCTAGAGCGAGTAATGGTTGGACCTACGAGCAGTACTTC.

This sequence joins TRBV20-1 and TRBJ1-3; TRBD1 matches at 8 bases. Unmatched junction bases numbered 13, after V lost 0 bases and J lost 6 bases. The CDR3 extends over 17 amino acids. The germline V gene encodes CDR1 DFQATT and CDR2 SNEGSKA (reference sequence). The CDR3 loop reads CSARDPTGAGLQNTIYF. The CDR3 coding sequence is TGCAGTGCTAGAGACCCGACAGGGGCTGGACTACAAAACACCATATATTTT.

Comments on this clonotype: A much larger clone differs from this one at a single base, so this may be a read error. This CDR3 is CASRTSLVGETQFF. CDR3 coding DNA: TGTGCCAGCAGGACTAGCTTGGTCGGAGAGACCCAGTTCTTC. The chain recombines TRBV7-2 with TRBJ2-1; 7 bases agree with TRBD2. The CDR3 spans 14 residues. J was trimmed by 13 bases and V by 6 bases; bases with no gene match: 15. Germline values: CDR1 SGHTA, CDR2 FQGNSA.

V gene TRBV7-2 combines with J gene TRBJ1-6; tentatively, D is TRBD1 (5 bases). The CDR3 extends over 13 amino acids. Germline CDR1 is SGHTA and CDR2 is FQGNSA. V lost 4 bases, J lost 13 bases, and 14 bases lay in between. CDR3 region: CASSWDPPTPLHF. In DNA, the CDR3 is TGTGCCAGCAGCTGGGACCCTCCGACCCCCCTCCACTTT.

The chain carries TRBV6-5 and TRBJ2-2; TRBD1 matches at 10 bases. Trimming at V came to 6 bases and at J to 6 bases, leaving 7 bases not matched to a gene. The CDR3 covers 15 residues. Germline CDR1 and CDR2: MNHEY and SVGAGI. The chain's CDR3 is CASSQGQGFAGELFF. In nucleotides, the CDR3 is TGTGCCAGCAGCCAGGGACAGGGGTTCGCCGGGGAGCTGTTTTTT.

This clonotype showed up just a few times. The genes are TRBV7-2 and TRBJ1-2; possible D gene TRBD1, 6 bases. Trimming left V 5 bases short and J 6 bases short, with 13 bases between. The germline gives CDR1 SGHTA, CDR2 FQGNSA. The CDR3 contains 13 residues. The CDR3 sequence: CASSQRTANGYTF. In nucleotides, the CDR3 is TGTGCCAGCAGCCAGAGGACAGCAAATGGCTACACCTTC.

This clonotype was counted a few times. The chain uses TRBV7-2 and TRBJ2-6; 7 bases match TRBD1. Per germline, CDR1 SGHTA and CDR2 FQGNSA. Germline trimming cut 7 bases from V and 0 bases from J; bases unmatched to any gene: 6. The length of the CDR3 is 16 residues. CDR3 bases: TGTGCCAGCACCCGGACAGGTTCCTCTGGGGCCAACGTCCTGACTTTC. This sequence encodes CASTRTGSSGANVLTF.

On this clonotype: A much bigger clone sits one base away, suggesting this may be a read error. This rearrangement joins TRBV20-1 to TRBJ2-5; no clear D. CDR3 length equals 15 residues. CDR1 DFQATT and CDR2 SNEGSKA come from the germline V gene (reference sequence). The CDR3 DNA reads TGCAGTGCTAGGGAGAGCGTACCTTCGCAAGAGTCCCAGTACTTC. It is translated as CSARESVPSQESQYF.

There are a few counts of this clonotype. The CDR3 DNA sequence: TGCGCCAGCAGCCAAGAGCGGTATAGCAATCAGCCCCAGCATTTT. Its translation: CASSQERYSNQPQHF. V usage is TRBV4-3 and J usage is TRBJ1-5; no definite D call. The CDR3 has 15 amino acids. CDR1 LGHNA and CDR2 YSLEER come from the germline V gene. Trimming stripped 0 bases from V and 0 bases from J, with 6 bases between.

The chain is built from TRBV27 and TRBJ1-2; 11 bases line up with TRBD1. Germline lookup yields CDR1 MNHEY and CDR2 SMNVEV (reference sequence). The CDR3 extends over 16 amino acids. With V trimmed by 5 bases and J by 8 bases, 13 bases remained unmatched. CDR3 in DNA: TGTGCCAGCAGTAAGACTCCGGGACAGGGGGTGAAGGGCTACACCTTC. It is translated as CASSKTPGQGVKGYTF.

J is TRBJ2-2 and V is TRBV15; D ambiguous. Germline V gives CDR1 LNHNV, CDR2 YYDKDF (reference sequence). V lost 8 bases and J 5 bases, leaving 9 bases between the germline ends. This CDR3 spans 12 amino acids. CDR3 sequence: CATLTGTGELFF. The CDR3 DNA is TGTGCCACCTTGACTGGGACCGGGGAGCTGTTTTTT.

The rearrangement joins TRBV6-2 or TRBV6-3 to TRBJ2-1, with D tentatively TRBD2 (6 bases). V shed 2 bases and J shed 6 bases, with 8 bases lying between them. In germline, CDR1 is MNHEY, CDR2 SVGEGT. This CDR3 comprises 13 residues. The CDR3 DNA is TGTGCCAGCAGTTACGGAGGGAGCAATGAGCAGTTCTTC. It encodes CASSYGGSNEQFF.

This clonotype was recorded a few times. V gene TRBV10-3 combines with J gene TRBJ1-1; no clear D gene. Trimming removed 7 bases from V and 3 bases from J, with 12 bases in between. This CDR3 is 13 amino acids long. Germline CDR1 is ENHRY and CDR2 is SYGVKD. CDR3 DNA sequence: TGTGCCATCACCCCAGGATTAGACACTGAAGCTTTCTTT. Its translation: CAITPGLDTEAFF.

The V gene is TRBV4-2, the J gene TRBJ1-5; D gene ambiguous. The germline CDR1 and CDR2 sequences are LGHNA and YNFKEQ. The CDR3 totals 16 residues. V dropped 1 base and J dropped 3 bases, with 13 bases sitting between them. This CDR3 reads CASSQGAGDLNQPQHF. CDR3 bases: TGTGCCAGCAGCCAAGGGGCGGGAGATCTCAATCAGCCCCAGCATTTT.

The rearrangement links TRBV12-3 or TRBV12-4 to TRBJ2-5; D remains unclear. The end of the DNA fits TRBJ2-7 better, so the J call may be wrong. There are 13 residues in the CDR3. The DNA for the CDR3 is TGTGCCAGCAGTTCGGACGGTTCCTACGAGCAGTACTTC. Amino acids: CASSSDGSYEQYF.